Following are 27 T cell receptor beta chains from one sample sequenced in a study of blood T cell repertoires in COVID-19. Data came from immunoSEQ multiplex PCR; TCRdb stores just in-frame clones and leaves some out. Here the sample spans over 200,000 clones, roughly 85% being singletons. The sequenced material came from PBMCs or T cells enriched from blood (not recorded which). Receptor source: a man under 40 who had recovered from COVID-19.

The chain combines TRBV30 with TRBJ1-5; D is ambiguous. Germline lookup yields CDR1 GTSNPN and CDR2 SVGIG (reference sequence). The V and J ends lost 3 bases and 4 bases respectively, with 10 bases between them. This CDR3 is built from 13 residues. CDR3 amino acids: CAWRSQINQPQHF. The CDR3 DNA reads as TGTGCCTGGAGGTCACAGATTAATCAGCCCCAGCATTTT.

The chain combines TRBV5-6 with TRBJ2-7, with D possibly matching TRBD1 (5 bases). Germline CDR1 reads SGHDT; CDR2 reads YYEEEE. The CDR3 consists of 14 residues. With 1 base removed from V and 2 bases from J, the gap between germline ends came to 10 bases. Here the CDR3 reads CASSLTGGAYEQYF. Here the CDR3 DNA reads TGTGCCAGCAGCTTGACAGGTGGGGCCTACGAGCAGTACTTC.

This chain links TRBV2 with TRBJ1-2; D may be TRBD1 (6 bases). The germline V gene has CDR1 SNHLY and CDR2 FYNNEI. V dropped 8 bases and J dropped 7 bases, with 14 bases sitting between them. This CDR3 spans 12 amino acids. This CDR3 reads CASLMQGSGYTF. Written as DNA, the CDR3 is TGTGCCAGCTTAATGCAGGGGTCTGGCTACACCTTC.

This rearrangement joins TRBV3-1 (or the pseudogene TRBV3-2) to TRBJ2-7; a weak D match, TRBD1 (6 bases). Trimming removed 0 bases from V and 1 base from J, with 13 bases in between. Germline values: CDR1 LGHDT, CDR2 YNNKEL (reference sequence). The CDR3 has 16 residues. The CDR3 sequence is CASSQDSRGGSYEQYF. DNA for the CDR3: TGTGCCAGCAGCCAAGATTCCCGAGGGGGTTCCTACGAGCAGTACTTC.

The V and J genes are TRBV2 and TRBJ1-5; possible D gene TRBD1, 5 bases. The CDR3 runs to 12 residues. V lost 6 bases to trimming and J lost 3 bases, with 6 bases between them. Per germline, CDR1 SNHLY and CDR2 FYNNEI. The CDR3 nucleotides read TGTGCCAGCAGGGGGCACAATCAGCCCCAGCATTTT. As protein: CASRGHNQPQHF. Full variable domain (remainder filled in from reference TRBV2 and TRBJ1-5): EPEVTQTPSHQVTQMGQEVILRCVPISNHLYFYWYRQILGQKVEFLVSFYNNEISEKSEIFDDQFSVERPDGSNFTLKIRSTKLEDSAMYFCASRGHNQPQHFGDGTRLSIL.

The chain uses TRBV6-5 and TRBJ2-6; D is unclear. CDR1 is MNHEY and CDR2 is SVGAGI in the germline V gene. The CDR3 is 14 residues long. V lost 6 bases and J 4 bases, leaving 10 bases between the germline ends. The CDR3 nucleotides read TGTGCCAGCAGGTCGGGTGAGGGGGCCAACGTCCTGACTTTC. Translation: CASRSGEGANVLTF.

The chain employs TRBV6-2 or TRBV6-3 and TRBJ1-5; D uncertain. Trimming took off 4 bases at V and 7 bases at J, with 11 bases between the two ends. Germline V gives CDR1 MNHEY, CDR2 SVGEGT. The CDR3 is made up of 13 amino acids. This CDR3 reads CASSSNSWQPQHF. The CDR3 region has the DNA TGTGCCAGCAGTTCGAACAGTTGGCAGCCCCAGCATTTT.

This chain connects TRBV11-2 to TRBJ1-2, with D possibly matching TRBD1 (6 bases). V dropped 4 bases and J dropped 3 bases, with 15 bases sitting between them. Per the germline V gene, CDR1 is SGHAT and CDR2 is FQNNGV. The CDR3 spans 15 residues. The CDR3 bases are TGTGCCAGCAGCTCAGAAATTACAGGGCACTATGGCTACACCTTC. It codes for CASSSEITGHYGYTF.

The chain employs TRBV24-1 and TRBJ2-2; 10 bases map to TRBD1. The CDR3 length is 14 residues. Trimming took 8 bases from V and 6 from J; bases not matched to a gene: 5. The V gene's germline CDR1 is KGHDR and CDR2 SFDVKD. The CDR3 nucleotides are TGTGCCACCAAAGGGACAGGGGTGGCCGGGGAGCTGTTTTTT. This codes for CATKGTGVAGELFF.

The rearrangement uses TRBV7-9 and TRBJ2-1, with 14 nucleotides matching TRBD2. CDR3 length: 16 residues. The trim removed 3 bases at V and 7 bases at J, leaving 5 bases unmatched. The germline V gene has CDR1 SEHNR and CDR2 FQNEAQ (reference sequence). CDR3 region: CASSLTSGRGGNEQFF. CDR3 DNA: TGTGCCAGCAGCTTGACTAGCGGGAGGGGTGGGAATGAGCAGTTCTTC.

The chain couples TRBV10-3 to TRBJ2-2; TRBD1 aligns across 9 bases. Per germline, CDR1 ENHRY and CDR2 SYGVKD. V was pared by 6 bases and J by 8 bases, with 7 bases of the junction left unmatched. The length of the CDR3 is 14 residues. Here the CDR3 DNA reads TGTGCCATCAGAGGGACAGGGAATACTGGGGAGCTGTTTTTT. Amino acids: CAIRGTGNTGELFF.

The rearrangement links TRBV5-1 to TRBJ1-2; 7 bases fit TRBD1. Germline V gene lookup returns CDR1 SGHRS and CDR2 YFSETQ. V was clipped by 0 bases and J by 7 bases; unmatched bases: 9. This CDR3 is built from 15 residues. The CDR3 protein is CASSLGQGVEGGYTF. The DNA for the CDR3 is TGCGCCAGCAGCTTGGGCCAGGGGGTAGAAGGTGGCTACACCTTC.

V gene TRBV30 combines with J gene TRBJ1-1, with D unclear. Trimming cost V 0 bases and J 2 bases, with 10 bases left between them. This CDR3 contains 14 residues. The germline V gene has CDR1 GTSNPN and CDR2 SVGIG (reference sequence). Written as DNA, the CDR3 is TGTGCCTGGAGTGTACTTTGGTTAAACACTGAAGCTTTCTTT. Its translation is CAWSVLWLNTEAFF.

There are a few counts of this clone. The chain recombines TRBV10-3 with TRBJ1-1, with 10 nucleotides matching TRBD1. The CDR3 length is 19 residues. V gave up 6 bases and J gave up 1 base; unmatched junction bases: 17. Germline V gives CDR1 ENHRY, CDR2 SYGVKD. The DNA of the CDR3 is TGTGCCATCAGAAGCCGGGGGACAGGGGACGGGAGTGAGAACACTGAAGCTTTCTTT. It yields the protein CAIRSRGTGDGSENTEAFF.

Judged by abundance, this clone is medium-sized. This chain uses TRBV2 with TRBJ1-3; possible D gene TRBD1, 5 bases. V was pared by 2 bases and J by 1 base, with 6 bases between. This CDR3 comprises 14 residues. CDR1 is SNHLY, CDR2 FYNNEI, per germline. The CDR3 sequence: CASSESGSGNTIYF. The CDR3 nucleotides read TGTGCCAGCAGTGAATCAGGGTCTGGAAACACCATATATTTT.

CDR3 amino acids: CASSSPGTRLQGEQYF. CDR3 DNA: TGTGCCAGCAGTTCGCCGGGGACTAGATTACAGGGGGAGCAGTACTTC. V usage is TRBV28 and J usage is TRBJ2-7, with D perhaps matching TRBD2 (8 bases). The CDR3 spans 16 residues. Deletions cut 4 bases from V and 7 bases from J, with 23 bases between. CDR1 and CDR2 (germline): MDHEN, SYDVKM. Full variable domain (remainder filled in from reference TRBV28 and TRBJ2-7): DVKVTQSSRYLVKRTGEKVFLECVQDMDHENMFWYRQDPGLGLRLIYFSYDVKMKEKGDIPEGYSVSREKKERFSLILESASTNQTSMYLCASSSPGTRLQGEQYFGPGTRLTVT.

This chain connects TRBV2 to TRBJ1-5; D gene uncertain. Trimming removed 11 bases at V and 2 bases at J, with 16 bases between. The CDR3 is made up of 14 amino acids. The germline CDR1 and CDR2 sequences are SNHLY and FYNNEI. The CDR3: CAVAANGGNQPQHF. DNA for the CDR3: TGTGCCGTCGCGGCCAACGGGGGCAATCAGCCCCAGCATTTT.

CDR3 nucleotides: TGTGCCAGCAGCTACGCACAGAGAGAGACCCAGTACTTC. Its translation is CASSYAQRETQYF. The rearrangement uses TRBV11-3 and TRBJ2-5, with unresolved D. The V gene's germline CDR1 is SGHNT and CDR2 YENEEA. The CDR3 contains 13 residues. Trimming took off 4 bases at V and 4 bases at J, with 10 bases between the two ends.

The V gene is TRBV30, the J gene TRBJ1-3; D not resolved. Germline CDR1 reads GTSNPN; CDR2 reads SVGIG (reference sequence). Deletions cut 4 bases from V and 4 bases from J, with 11 bases between. The CDR3 length is 13 residues. CDR3 coding DNA: TGTGCCTGGAATGGCAGGCCAGGAAACACCATATATTTT. It codes for CAWNGRPGNTIYF.

This sequence joins TRBV7-2 and TRBJ2-1, with TRBD2 as a possible D gene (5 bases). Trimming removed 0 bases from V and 9 bases from J, with 18 bases in between. This CDR3 is 16 amino acids long. Germline V gene data show CDR1 as SGHTA and CDR2 as FQGNSA. This chain's CDR3 is CASSLASRGLSFEQFF. The DNA for the CDR3 is TGTGCCAGCAGCTTAGCGAGCCGGGGATTATCATTTGAGCAGTTCTTC. Complete variable domain (other parts from reference TRBV7-2 and TRBJ2-1): GAGVSQSPSNKVTEKGKDVELRCDPISGHTALYWYRQSLGQGLEFLIYFQGNSAPDKSGLPSDRFSAERTGGSVSTLTIQRTQQEDSAVYLCASSLASRGLSFEQFFGPGTRLTVL.

This clone was seen a few times. The chain employs TRBV14 and TRBJ1-6; tentative D call: TRBD1 (5 bases). The CDR3 contains 15 residues. Germline CDR1 SGHDN, CDR2 FVKESK. Deletions cut 0 bases from V and 10 bases from J, with 13 bases between. The CDR3 coding sequence is TGTGCCAGCAGCCAAGATTATGGGACTGACTCACCCCTCCACTTT. Translation: CASSQDYGTDSPLHF.

The V gene is TRBV4-2, the J gene TRBJ1-2; 8 bases are a match to TRBD1. V lost 0 bases to trimming and J lost 8 bases; unmatched junction nucleotides: 8. CDR3 length equals 15 residues. In germline, CDR1 is LGHNA, CDR2 YNFKEQ. The CDR3 protein is CASSQDPQGGPGYTF. The CDR3 DNA follows: TGTGCCAGCAGCCAAGACCCACAGGGGGGGCCCGGCTACACCTTC.

This chain links TRBV4-1 with TRBJ1-2; a weak D match, TRBD1 (6 bases). Deletions cut 0 bases from V and 1 base from J, with 9 bases between. The CDR3 spans 15 residues. Germline V gene data show CDR1 as MGHRA and CDR2 as YSYEKL. The CDR3 nucleotides are TGCGCCAGCAGCCAAGATAACAGGGTTAACTATGGCTACACCTTC. Translating it yields CASSQDNRVNYGYTF.

The J gene is TRBJ1-5, the V gene TRBV28; 8 nucleotides match TRBD1. V lost 8 bases and J lost 2; bases outside the gene matches: 8. There are 15 residues in the CDR3. Germline V lookup: CDR1 MDHEN, CDR2 SYDVKM. CDR3 residues: CASPPTGGGNQPQHF. The CDR3 DNA reads as TGTGCCAGCCCACCTACAGGGGGGGGCAATCAGCCCCAGCATTTT.

J is TRBJ2-5 and V is TRBV10-1, with D unresolved. V gave up 4 bases and J gave up 1 base, with 7 bases separating them. Germline values: CDR1 WNHNN, CDR2 SYGVQD (reference sequence). CDR3 length: 13 residues. The CDR3 sequence: CASSGASQETQYF. The CDR3 bases are TGCGCCAGCAGTGGAGCTAGCCAAGAGACCCAGTACTTC.

The chain recombines TRBV2 with TRBJ1-1; D gene unclear. Germline assignment: CDR1 SNHLY and CDR2 FYNNEI. The CDR3 is made up of 11 amino acids. Between the trimmed V and J ends, which lost 6 bases and 1 base, there was a span of 3 bases. CDR3 coding DNA: TGTGCCAGCAGGGCGAACACTGAAGCTTTCTTT. Translated: CASRANTEAFF.

The V call is TRBV5-4, the J call TRBJ2-7, with TRBD2 as a possible D gene (7 bases). The CDR3 loop spans 14 amino acids. From germline, CDR1 is SGHNT and CDR2 YYREEE (reference sequence). V was trimmed by 0 bases and J by 6 bases, leaving 13 bases between them. The CDR3 protein is CASSLVQGGGEQYF. As DNA, the CDR3 is TGTGCCAGCAGCTTGGTGCAGGGAGGGGGCGAGCAGTACTTC.